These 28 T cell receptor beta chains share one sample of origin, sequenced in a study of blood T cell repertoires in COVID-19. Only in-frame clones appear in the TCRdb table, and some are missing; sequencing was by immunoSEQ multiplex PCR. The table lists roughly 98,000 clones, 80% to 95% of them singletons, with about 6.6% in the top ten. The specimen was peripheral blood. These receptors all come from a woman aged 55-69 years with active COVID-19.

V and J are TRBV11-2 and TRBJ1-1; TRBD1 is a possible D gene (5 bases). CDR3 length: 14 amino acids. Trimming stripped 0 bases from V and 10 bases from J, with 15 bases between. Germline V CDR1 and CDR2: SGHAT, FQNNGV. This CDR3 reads CASSLDQGRRGAFF. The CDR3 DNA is TGTGCCAGCAGCTTAGATCAGGGCAGGAGGGGAGCTTTCTTT.

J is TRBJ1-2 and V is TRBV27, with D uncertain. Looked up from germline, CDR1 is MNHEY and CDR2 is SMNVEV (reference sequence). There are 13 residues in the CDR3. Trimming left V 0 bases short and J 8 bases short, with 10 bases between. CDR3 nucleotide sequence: TGTGCCAGCAGTTTATCGATCGAGGCGGGCTACACCTTC. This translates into CASSLSIEAGYTF.

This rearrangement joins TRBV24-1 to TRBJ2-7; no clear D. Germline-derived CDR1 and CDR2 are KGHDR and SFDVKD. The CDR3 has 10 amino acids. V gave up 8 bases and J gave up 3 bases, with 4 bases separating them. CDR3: CATTNYEQYF. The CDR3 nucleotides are TGTGCCACCACCAACTACGAGCAGTACTTC.

The CDR3 region is CASSPTRANTGELFF. The CDR3 region has the DNA TGTGCCAGCAGCCCGACTAGAGCGAACACCGGGGAGCTGTTTTTT. This chain connects TRBV7-9 to TRBJ2-2; a weak D match, TRBD2 (6 bases). V gave up 5 bases and J gave up 0 bases, with 10 bases separating them. This CDR3 contains 15 residues. Germline V gene lookup returns CDR1 SEHNR and CDR2 FQNEAQ (reference sequence).

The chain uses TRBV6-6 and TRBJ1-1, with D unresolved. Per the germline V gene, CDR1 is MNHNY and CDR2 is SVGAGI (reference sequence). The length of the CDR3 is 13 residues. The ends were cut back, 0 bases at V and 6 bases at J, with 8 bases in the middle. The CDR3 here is CASSYSTGSEAFF. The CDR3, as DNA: TGTGCCAGCAGTTACTCCACGGGGTCTGAAGCTTTCTTT.

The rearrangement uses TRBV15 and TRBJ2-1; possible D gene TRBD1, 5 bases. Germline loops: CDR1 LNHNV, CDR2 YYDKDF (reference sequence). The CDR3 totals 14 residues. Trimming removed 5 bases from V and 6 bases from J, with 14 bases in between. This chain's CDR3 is CATSWGSTGNEQFF. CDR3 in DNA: TGTGCCACCAGCTGGGGCTCTACGGGCAATGAGCAGTTCTTC. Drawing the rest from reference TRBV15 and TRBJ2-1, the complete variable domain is DAMVIQNPRYQVTQFGKPVTLSCSQTLNHNVMYWYQQKSSQAPKLLFHYYDKDFNNEADTPDNFQSRRPNTSFCFLDIRSPGLGDTAMYLCATSWGSTGNEQFFGPGTRLTVL.

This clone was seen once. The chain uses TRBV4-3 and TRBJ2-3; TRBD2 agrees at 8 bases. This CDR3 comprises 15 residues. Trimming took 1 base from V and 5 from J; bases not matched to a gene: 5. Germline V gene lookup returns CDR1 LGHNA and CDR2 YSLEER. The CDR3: CASSQAGLGGDTQYF. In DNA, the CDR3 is TGCGCCAGCAGCCAAGCGGGACTAGGCGGAGATACGCAGTATTTT.

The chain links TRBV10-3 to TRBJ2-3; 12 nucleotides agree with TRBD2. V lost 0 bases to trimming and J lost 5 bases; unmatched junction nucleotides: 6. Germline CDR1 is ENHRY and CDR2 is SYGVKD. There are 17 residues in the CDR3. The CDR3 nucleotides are TGTGCCATCAGTGAGTCGGCGACTAGCGGGGGACGAGATACGCAGTATTTT. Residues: CAISESATSGGRDTQYF.

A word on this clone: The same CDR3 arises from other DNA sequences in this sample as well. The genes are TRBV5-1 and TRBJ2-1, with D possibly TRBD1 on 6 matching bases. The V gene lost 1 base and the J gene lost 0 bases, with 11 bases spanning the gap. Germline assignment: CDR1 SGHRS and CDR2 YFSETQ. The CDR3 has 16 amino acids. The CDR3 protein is CASSLTTGSSYNEQFF. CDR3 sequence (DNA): TGCGCCAGCAGCTTGACCACAGGGAGCTCCTACAATGAGCAGTTCTTC.

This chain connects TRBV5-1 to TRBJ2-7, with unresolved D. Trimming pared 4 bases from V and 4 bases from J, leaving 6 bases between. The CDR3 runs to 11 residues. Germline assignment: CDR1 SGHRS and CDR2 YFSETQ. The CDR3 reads CASSDTYEQYF. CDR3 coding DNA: TGCGCCAGCAGCGACACTTACGAGCAGTACTTC.

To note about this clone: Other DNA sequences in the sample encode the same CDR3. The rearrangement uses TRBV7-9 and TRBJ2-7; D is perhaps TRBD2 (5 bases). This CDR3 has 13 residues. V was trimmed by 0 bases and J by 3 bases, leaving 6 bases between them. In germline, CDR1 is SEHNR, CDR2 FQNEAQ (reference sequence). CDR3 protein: CASSLAGSYEQYF. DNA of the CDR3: TGTGCCAGCAGCTTAGCGGGGAGCTACGAGCAGTACTTC.

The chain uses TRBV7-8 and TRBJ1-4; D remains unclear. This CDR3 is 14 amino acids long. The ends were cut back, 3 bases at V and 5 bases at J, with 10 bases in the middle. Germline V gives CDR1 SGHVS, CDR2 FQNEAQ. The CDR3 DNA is TGTGCCAGCAGCTTGGCAGATCCGAATGAAAAACTGTTTTTT. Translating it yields CASSLADPNEKLFF.

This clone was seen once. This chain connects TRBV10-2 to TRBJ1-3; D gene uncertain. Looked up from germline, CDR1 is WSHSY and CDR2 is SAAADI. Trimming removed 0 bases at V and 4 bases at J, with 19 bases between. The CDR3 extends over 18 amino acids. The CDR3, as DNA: TGCGCCAGCAGTGAGTCCGGCGGGTCGTGGGGTTCAGGAAACACCATATATTTT. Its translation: CASSESGGSWGSGNTIYF.

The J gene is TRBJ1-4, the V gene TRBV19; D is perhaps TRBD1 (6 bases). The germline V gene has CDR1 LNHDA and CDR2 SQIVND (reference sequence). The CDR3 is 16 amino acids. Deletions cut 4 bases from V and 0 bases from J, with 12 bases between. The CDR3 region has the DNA TGTGCCAGTAGTAAACCAGGGGCCACAACTAATGAAAAACTGTTTTTT. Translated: CASSKPGATTNEKLFF. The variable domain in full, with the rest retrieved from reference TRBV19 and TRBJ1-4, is DGGITQSPKYLFRKEGQNVTLSCEQNLNHDAMYWYRQDPGQGLRLIYYSQIVNDFQKGDIAEGYSVSREKKESFPLTVTSAQKNPTAFYLCASSKPGATTNEKLFFGSGTQLSVL.

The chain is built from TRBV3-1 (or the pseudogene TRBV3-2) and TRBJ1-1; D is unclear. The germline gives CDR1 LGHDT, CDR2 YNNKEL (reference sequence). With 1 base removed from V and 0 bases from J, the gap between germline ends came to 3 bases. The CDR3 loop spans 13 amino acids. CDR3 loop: CASSQVMNTEAFF. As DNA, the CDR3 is TGTGCCAGCAGCCAAGTTATGAACACTGAAGCTTTCTTT.

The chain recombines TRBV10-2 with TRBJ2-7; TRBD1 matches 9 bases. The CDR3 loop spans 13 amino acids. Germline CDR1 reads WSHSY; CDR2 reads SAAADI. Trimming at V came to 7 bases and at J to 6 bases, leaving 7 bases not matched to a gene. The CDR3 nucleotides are TGCGCCAGCATAAGGACAGGGGAATTCGAGCAGTACTTC. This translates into CASIRTGEFEQYF.

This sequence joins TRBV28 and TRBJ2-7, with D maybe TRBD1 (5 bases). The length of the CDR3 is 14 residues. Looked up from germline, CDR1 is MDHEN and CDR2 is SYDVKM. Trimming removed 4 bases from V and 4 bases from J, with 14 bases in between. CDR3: CASSWGQGKYEQYF. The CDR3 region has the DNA TGTGCCAGCAGTTGGGGCCAGGGTAAATACGAGCAGTACTTC.

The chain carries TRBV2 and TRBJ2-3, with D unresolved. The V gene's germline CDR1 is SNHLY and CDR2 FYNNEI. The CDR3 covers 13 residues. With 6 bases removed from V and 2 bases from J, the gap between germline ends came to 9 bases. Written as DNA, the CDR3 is TGTGCCAGCAGCCCCCGGTACACAGATACGCAGTATTTT. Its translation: CASSPRYTDTQYF.

CDR3 nucleotide sequence: TGTGCCAGCAGTGAGGGGGGGACGGGAGGCAATTCACCCCTCCACTTT. The encoded protein is CASSEGGTGGNSPLHF. The chain employs TRBV6-4 and TRBJ1-6, with a weak D call TRBD1 (5 bases). Per the germline V gene, CDR1 is MRHNA and CDR2 is SNTAGT. V was pared by 3 bases and J by 7 bases, with 16 bases between. The CDR3 loop spans 16 amino acids.

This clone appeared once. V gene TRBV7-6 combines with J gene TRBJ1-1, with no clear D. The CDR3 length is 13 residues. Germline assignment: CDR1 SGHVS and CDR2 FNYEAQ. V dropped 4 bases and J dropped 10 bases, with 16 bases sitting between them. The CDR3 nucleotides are TGTGCCAGCAGCTCTGGGCCATTATCCGGAGCTTTCTTT. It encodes CASSSGPLSGAFF.

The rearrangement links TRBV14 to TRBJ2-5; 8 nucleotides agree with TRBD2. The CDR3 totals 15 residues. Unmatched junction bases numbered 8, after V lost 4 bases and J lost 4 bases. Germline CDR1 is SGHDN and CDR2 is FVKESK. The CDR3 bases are TGTGCCAGCAGCCCATCCGGGACTAGAAGAGAGACCCAGTACTTC. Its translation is CASSPSGTRRETQYF. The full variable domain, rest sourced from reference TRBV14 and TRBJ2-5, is EAGVTQFPSHSVIEKGQTVTLRCDPISGHDNLYWYRRVMGKEIKFLLHFVKESKQDESGMPNNRFLAERTGGTYSTLKVQPAELEDSGVYFCASSPSGTRRETQYFGPGTRLLVL.

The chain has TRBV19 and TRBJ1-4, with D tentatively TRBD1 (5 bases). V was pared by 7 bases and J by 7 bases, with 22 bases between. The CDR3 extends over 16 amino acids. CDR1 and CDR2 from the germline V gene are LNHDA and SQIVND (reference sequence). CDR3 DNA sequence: TGTGCCAGTACCAACCCCGGGCGGGGGAGAGGTGAAAAACTGTTTTTT. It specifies CASTNPGRGRGEKLFF. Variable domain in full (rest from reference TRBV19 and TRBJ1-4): DGGITQSPKYLFRKEGQNVTLSCEQNLNHDAMYWYRQDPGQGLRLIYYSQIVNDFQKGDIAEGYSVSREKKESFPLTVTSAQKNPTAFYLCASTNPGRGRGEKLFFGSGTQLSVL.

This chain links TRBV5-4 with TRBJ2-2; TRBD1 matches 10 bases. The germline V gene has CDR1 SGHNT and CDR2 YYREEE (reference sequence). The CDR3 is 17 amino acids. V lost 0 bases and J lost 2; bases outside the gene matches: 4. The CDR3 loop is CASSLGGQGVNTGELFF. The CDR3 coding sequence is TGTGCCAGCAGCTTGGGCGGACAGGGGGTAAACACCGGGGAGCTGTTTTTT.

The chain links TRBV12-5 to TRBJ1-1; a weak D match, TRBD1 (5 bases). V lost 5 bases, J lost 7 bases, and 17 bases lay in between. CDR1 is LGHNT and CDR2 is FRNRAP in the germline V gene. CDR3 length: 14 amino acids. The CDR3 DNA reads TGTGCTAGTGGTATAGGCGGGGGGGGATTTGAAGCTTTCTTT. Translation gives CASGIGGGGFEAFF.

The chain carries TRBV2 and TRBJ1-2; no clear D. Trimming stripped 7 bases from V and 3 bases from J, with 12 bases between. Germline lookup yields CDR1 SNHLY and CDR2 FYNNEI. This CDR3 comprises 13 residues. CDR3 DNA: TGTGCCAGCACCGGGGATACGGACTATGGCTACACCTTC. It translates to CASTGDTDYGYTF. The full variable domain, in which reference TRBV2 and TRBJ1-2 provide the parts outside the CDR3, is EPEVTQTPSHQVTQMGQEVILRCVPISNHLYFYWYRQILGQKVEFLVSFYNNEISEKSEIFDDQFSVERPDGSNFTLKIRSTKLEDSAMYFCASTGDTDYGYTFGSGTRLTVV.

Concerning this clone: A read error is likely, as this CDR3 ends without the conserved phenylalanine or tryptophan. In nucleotides, the CDR3 is TGCGCCAGCAGCTTGGTTACTAGCGGGAGTTCCGAGCAGTACCTC. It codes for CASSLVTSGSSEQYL. The chain is built from TRBV5-1 and TRBJ2-7; 11 nucleotides match TRBD2. V shed 0 bases and J 6 bases; nucleotides not matched to a gene: 5. This CDR3 has 15 residues. Germline V gene sequence: CDR1 SGHRS, CDR2 YFSETQ.

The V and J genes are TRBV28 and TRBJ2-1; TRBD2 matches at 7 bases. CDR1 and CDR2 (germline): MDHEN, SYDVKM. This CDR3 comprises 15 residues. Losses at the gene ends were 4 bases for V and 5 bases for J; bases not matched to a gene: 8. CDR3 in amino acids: CASSSLSSGDNEQFF. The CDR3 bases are TGTGCCAGCAGTTCCCTCTCTAGCGGAGACAATGAGCAGTTCTTC.

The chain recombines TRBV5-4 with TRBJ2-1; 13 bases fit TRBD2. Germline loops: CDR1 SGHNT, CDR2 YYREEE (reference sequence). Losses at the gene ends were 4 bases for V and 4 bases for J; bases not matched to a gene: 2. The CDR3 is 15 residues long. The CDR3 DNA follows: TGTGCCAGCAGCACGGGACTAGCGGGGTACAATGAGCAGTTCTTC. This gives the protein CASSTGLAGYNEQFF.